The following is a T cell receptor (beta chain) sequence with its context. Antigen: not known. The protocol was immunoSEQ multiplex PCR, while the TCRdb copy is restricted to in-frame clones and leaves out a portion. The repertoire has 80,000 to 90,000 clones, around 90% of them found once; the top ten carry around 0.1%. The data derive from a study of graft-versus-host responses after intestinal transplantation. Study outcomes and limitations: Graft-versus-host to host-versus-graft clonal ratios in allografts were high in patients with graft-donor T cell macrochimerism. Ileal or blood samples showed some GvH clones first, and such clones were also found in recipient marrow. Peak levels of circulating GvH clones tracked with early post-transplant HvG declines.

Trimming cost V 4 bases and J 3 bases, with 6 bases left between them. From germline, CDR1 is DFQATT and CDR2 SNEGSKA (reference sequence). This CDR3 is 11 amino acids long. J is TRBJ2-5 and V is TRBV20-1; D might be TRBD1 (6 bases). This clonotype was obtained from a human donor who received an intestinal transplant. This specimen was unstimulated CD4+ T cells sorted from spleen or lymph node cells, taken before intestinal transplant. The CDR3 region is CSANREETQYF. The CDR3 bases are TGCAGTGCTAACAGGGAAGAGACCCAGTACTTC.